Below are 22 T cell receptor beta chains sequenced from a single sample in a study of T cell changes during pregnancy in multiple sclerosis (dated by TCRdb to the late 2010s). Library preparation used the immunoSEQ multiplex PCR assay. TCRdb limited this immuneACCESS table to in-frame rearrangements with V and J called. A share of clones is missing; checked studies link under half to unresolved V genes, and the rest is unexplained. The sample records 65,000 to 90,000 clones, 85% to 95% of which are singletons. The ten largest clonotypes hold 2.8% of the sample. The specimen was peripheral blood, collected in the third trimester of pregnancy. These TCRs come from a female donor in good health, enrolled as a control in a pregnancy study.

The chain links TRBV10-3 to TRBJ1-3; no clear D. Germline V gene sequence: CDR1 ENHRY, CDR2 SYGVKD. Trimming removed 6 bases at V and 11 bases at J, with 11 bases between. There are 11 residues in the CDR3. The chain's CDR3 is CAISSGAPIYF. The CDR3 coding sequence is TGTGCCATCAGCTCCGGTGCACCCATATATTTT.

The V gene is TRBV7-9, the J gene TRBJ1-5, with 7 bases that match TRBD1. V gave up 5 bases and J gave up 4 bases; unmatched junction bases: 8. Germline-derived CDR1 and CDR2 are SEHNR and FQNEAQ (reference sequence). CDR3 length: 15 amino acids. The CDR3 protein is CASSHYEQGNQPQHF. The CDR3 coding sequence is TGTGCCAGCAGCCACTATGAACAGGGGAATCAGCCCCAGCATTTT.

J is TRBJ2-1 and V is TRBV7-2; 11 bases fit TRBD2. The junction had 9 bases not matched to a gene; V was cut back by 5 bases and J by 3 bases. This CDR3 comprises 17 residues. The V gene's germline CDR1 is SGHTA and CDR2 FQGNSA. CDR3 amino acids: CASSRVGLAGVYNEQFF. DNA for the CDR3: TGTGCCAGCAGCCGTGTCGGACTAGCGGGCGTCTACAATGAGCAGTTCTTC.

This chain uses TRBV4-2 with TRBJ1-5; D is perhaps TRBD1 (6 bases). The CDR3 length is 19 residues. In germline, CDR1 is LGHNA, CDR2 YNFKEQ. The V end was cut by 0 bases, the J end by 0 bases, with 18 bases between. The DNA for the CDR3 is TGTGCCAGCAGCCAAGATTTACCGGGACACACGATTAGCAATCAGCCCCAGCATTTT. As protein: CASSQDLPGHTISNQPQHF.

This chain links TRBV5-4 with TRBJ2-1; 10 bases agree with TRBD2. Trimming cost V 1 base and J 10 bases; bases outside gene matches: 2. CDR1 SGHNT and CDR2 YYREEE come from the germline V gene (reference sequence). CDR3 size: 13 residues. The CDR3 is CASSLISGGEQFF. In DNA, the CDR3 is TGTGCCAGCAGCTTGATTAGCGGGGGGGAGCAGTTCTTC.

The rearrangement joins TRBV5-1 to TRBJ2-7; 11 bases agree with TRBD1. Germline V gives CDR1 SGHRS, CDR2 YFSETQ. This CDR3 is 14 amino acids long. The J segment lost 3 bases and the V segment lost 4 bases, leaving 3 bases of the junction unmatched. The CDR3 DNA follows: TGCGCCAGCAGCCCGGGACAGGGGGGCTACGAGCAGTACTTC. Translating gives CASSPGQGGYEQYF. Drawing the rest from reference TRBV5-1 and TRBJ2-7, the complete variable domain is KAGVTQTPRYLIKTRGQQVTLSCSPISGHRSVSWYQQTPGQGLQFLFEYFSETQRNKGNFPGRFSGRQFSNSRSEMNVSTLELGDSALYLCASSPGQGGYEQYFGPGTRLTVT.

This clone was detected once. This chain links TRBV28 with TRBJ1-5, with a possible D match to TRBD1 (5 bases). The CDR3 contains 14 residues. The germline CDR1 and CDR2 sequences are MDHEN and SYDVKM. Trimming removed 3 bases at V and 7 bases at J, with 13 bases between. The CDR3 spells CASSFTAGLQPQHF. The DNA for the CDR3 is TGTGCCAGCAGTTTTACCGCAGGGCTCCAGCCCCAGCATTTT.

The V and J genes are TRBV28 and TRBJ1-5; D uncertain. With 5 bases removed from V and 4 bases from J, the gap between germline ends came to 21 bases. CDR1 is MDHEN and CDR2 is SYDVKM in the germline V gene. This CDR3 is 17 amino acids long. The CDR3 reads CASSKQTYRGDNQPQHF. The CDR3 nucleotides are TGTGCCAGCAGTAAACAGACCTATCGGGGTGATAATCAGCCCCAGCATTTT.

The chain couples TRBV7-9 to TRBJ1-1, with TRBD1 matching 7 bases. The V gene's germline CDR1 is SEHNR and CDR2 FQNEAQ (reference sequence). CDR3 size: 17 residues. V gave up 4 bases and J gave up 1 base; unmatched junction bases: 12. For the CDR3, the DNA is TGTGCCAGCAGCTCCTCCGTGGCGAACAGGGGGAACACTGAAGCTTTCTTT. Its protein product is CASSSSVANRGNTEAFF.

This chain joins TRBV13 and TRBJ1-1, with TRBD1 matching 9 bases. V trimming: 5 bases; J trimming: 3 bases; junction bases outside the gene matches: 4. CDR1 and CDR2 from the germline V gene are PRHDT and FYEKMQ (reference sequence). The CDR3 is 14 amino acids. CDR3 in amino acids: CASSTDRGYTEAFF. The CDR3, as DNA: TGTGCCAGCAGCACAGACAGGGGGTACACTGAAGCTTTCTTT.

The chain is built from TRBV27 and TRBJ2-5; TRBD2 matches at 8 bases. J was trimmed by 4 bases and V by 5 bases; bases with no gene match: 12. The germline CDR1 and CDR2 sequences are MNHEY and SMNVEV (reference sequence). The CDR3 contains 16 residues. The CDR3, as DNA: TGTGCCAGCAGTCCAGGGTTACGGGGGGGCCGAGAGACCCAGTACTTC. It specifies CASSPGLRGGRETQYF.

The CDR3 sequence: CASRVRDRTLFISGANVLTF. Written as DNA, the CDR3 is TGTGCCAGCAGAGTCCGGGACAGGACCCTATTTATCTCTGGGGCCAACGTCCTGACTTTC. J is TRBJ2-6 and V is TRBV2; 8 nucleotides align to TRBD1. The CDR3 totals 20 residues. CDR1 and CDR2 from the germline V gene are SNHLY and FYNNEI. V shed 6 bases and J 0 bases; nucleotides not matched to a gene: 16.

CDR3: CASTEEVETQYF. The CDR3 DNA reads as TGTGCCAGCACCGAGGAAGTAGAGACCCAGTACTTC. J is TRBJ2-5 and V is TRBV6-1; D remains unclear. This CDR3 spans 12 amino acids. Between the trimmed V and J ends, which lost 7 bases and 4 bases, there was a span of 10 bases. Germline CDR1 and CDR2: MNHNS and SASEGT.

The genes are TRBV27 and TRBJ1-6; D might be TRBD1 (6 bases). This CDR3 has 14 residues. Between the trimmed V and J ends, which lost 4 bases and 7 bases, there was a span of 11 bases. Germline values: CDR1 MNHEY, CDR2 SMNVEV (reference sequence). The DNA for the CDR3 is TGTGCCAGCAGTTCGTGGGGGGGCAATTCACCCCTCCACTTT. It specifies CASSSWGGNSPLHF.

The J gene is TRBJ2-1, the V gene TRBV7-2; 12 nucleotides line up with TRBD2. Germline CDR1 reads SGHTA; CDR2 reads FQGNSA. This CDR3 is built from 16 residues. V trimming: 4 bases; J trimming: 5 bases; junction bases outside the gene matches: 6. The CDR3 loop is CASSWRGLAGNNEQFF. The CDR3, as DNA: TGTGCCAGCAGCTGGCGGGGACTAGCGGGCAACAATGAGCAGTTCTTC.

V gene TRBV19 combines with J gene TRBJ2-5, with TRBD2 identical over 8 bases. The germline V gene has CDR1 LNHDA and CDR2 SQIVND (reference sequence). The CDR3 has 16 amino acids. With V trimmed by 1 base and J by 6 bases, 10 bases remained unmatched. As DNA, the CDR3 is TGTGCCAGTAGTATAGGGTGGCTAGCGGGTGGGCAGACCCAGTACTTC. This codes for CASSIGWLAGGQTQYF.

The CDR3 coding sequence is TGTGCCAGCTCACCAGGGGGGGCGAACACTGAAGCTTTCTTT. Residues: CASSPGGANTEAFF. The chain links TRBV18 to TRBJ1-1; D is perhaps TRBD1 (6 bases). The V gene lost 2 bases and the J gene lost 1 base, with 8 bases spanning the gap. CDR3 length: 14 residues. Germline lookup yields CDR1 KGHSH and CDR2 LQKENI.

The V and J genes are TRBV15 and TRBJ1-2, with 7 bases aligning to TRBD1. The V gene's germline CDR1 is LNHNV and CDR2 YYDKDF (reference sequence). The CDR3 is 14 amino acids. V trimming: 5 bases; J trimming: 4 bases; junction bases outside the gene matches: 7. DNA for the CDR3: TGTGCCACCAGCCCCCGGGGACAGTTCTATGGCTACACCTTC. Translated, it gives CATSPRGQFYGYTF.

The chain recombines TRBV7-9 with TRBJ1-1; D unresolved. V gave up 4 bases and J gave up 7 bases, with 22 bases separating them. In germline, CDR1 is SEHNR, CDR2 FQNEAQ (reference sequence). The CDR3 runs to 16 residues. CDR3 in amino acids: CASSSPGSPHPGEAFF. CDR3 sequence (DNA): TGTGCCAGCAGCTCCCCTGGGAGTCCTCATCCGGGTGAAGCTTTCTTT.

The chain has TRBV18 and TRBJ2-3; weak D call: TRBD2 (6 bases). Germline V gene data show CDR1 as KGHSH and CDR2 as LQKENI. The CDR3 is 18 amino acids. The V gene lost 5 bases and the J gene lost 4 bases, with 25 bases spanning the gap. CDR3 DNA: TGTGCCAGCTCAAGTCTCGGGACGGCGGGGTATTGGGCAGATACGCAGTATTTT. Its translation is CASSSLGTAGYWADTQYF.

This clone appeared a few times. The chain links TRBV7-2 to TRBJ2-7, with 8 bases identical to TRBD1. V shed 4 bases and J 3 bases; nucleotides not matched to a gene: 8. The CDR3 spans 15 residues. CDR1 and CDR2 (germline): SGHTA, FQGNSA. CDR3 nucleotide sequence: TGTGCCAGCAGCTCCGGGACAGGACCGCACTACGAGCAGTACTTC. Protein product: CASSSGTGPHYEQYF.

This chain uses TRBV13 with TRBJ2-1; 9 bases map to TRBD2. Germline CDR1 reads PRHDT; CDR2 reads FYEKMQ (reference sequence). This CDR3 spans 20 amino acids. The ends lost 0 bases at V and 2 bases at J; junction bases unmatched: 14. The CDR3 nucleotides are TGTGCCAGCAGCTTAGGGCTAGCGGGATGGAGGATGCTTCCCTACAATGAGCAGTTCTTC. Translating gives CASSLGLAGWRMLPYNEQFF.